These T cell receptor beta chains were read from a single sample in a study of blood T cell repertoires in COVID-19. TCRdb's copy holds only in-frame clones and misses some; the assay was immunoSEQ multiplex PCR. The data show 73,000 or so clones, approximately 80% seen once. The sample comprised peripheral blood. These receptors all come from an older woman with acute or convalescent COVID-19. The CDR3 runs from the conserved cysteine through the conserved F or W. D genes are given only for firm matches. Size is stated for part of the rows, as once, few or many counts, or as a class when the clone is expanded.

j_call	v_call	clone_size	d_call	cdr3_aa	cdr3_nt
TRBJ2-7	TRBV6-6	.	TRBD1	CASSYRSTGGRNEQYF	TGTGCCAGCAGTTACCGTTCCACAGGGGGTCGGAACGAGCAGTACTTC
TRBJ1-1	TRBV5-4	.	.	CASSFGAGLTEAFF	TGTGCCAGCAGCTTCGGGGCGGGACTAACTGAAGCTTTCTTT
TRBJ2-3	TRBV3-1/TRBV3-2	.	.	CASSQVGLASSTDTQYF	TGTGCCAGCAGCCAAGTGGGACTGGCTTCTAGCACAGATACGCAGTATTTT
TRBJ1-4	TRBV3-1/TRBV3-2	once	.	CASSLRPLTGADEKLFF	TGTGCCAGCAGCCTTCGTCCTTTGACAGGCGCCGACGAAAAACTGTTTTTT
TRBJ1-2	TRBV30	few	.	CAWSRERGGHGYTF	TGTGCCTGGAGTAGGGAAAGGGGCGGTCATGGCTACACCTTC
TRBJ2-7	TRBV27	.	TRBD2	CASSFSRGASYEQYF	TGTGCCAGCAGTTTTTCGCGGGGGGCCTCCTACGAGCAGTACTTC
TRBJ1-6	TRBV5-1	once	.	CASRTAFNSPLHF	TGCGCCAGCCGGACAGCCTTTAATTCACCCCTCCACTTT
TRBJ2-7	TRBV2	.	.	CASSPGVSYEQYF	TGTGCCAGCAGCCCGGGTGTGAGCTACGAGCAGTACTTC
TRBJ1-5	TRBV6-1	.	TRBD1	CASSGDTGVSNQPQHF	TGTGCCAGCAGTGGAGATACAGGGGTTAGCAATCAGCCCCAGCATTTT
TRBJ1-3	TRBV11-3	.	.	CASSFRPGNTIYF	TGTGCCAGCAGCTTCAGGCCCGGAAACACCATATATTTT
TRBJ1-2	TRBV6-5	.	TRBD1	CASRPWTGINYGYTF	TGTGCCAGCAGACCTTGGACAGGCATAAACTATGGCTACACCTTC
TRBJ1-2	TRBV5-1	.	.	CASSPAGTQGYGYTF	TGCGCCAGCAGCCCGGCGGGAACCCAGGGCTATGGCTACACCTTC
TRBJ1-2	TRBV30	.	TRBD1	CAWSTPQGARGYTF	TGTGCCTGGAGTACTCCCCAGGGGGCGCGGGGCTACACCTTC
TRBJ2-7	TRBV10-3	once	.	CAISVVRSYEQYF	TGTGCCATCAGTGTTGTCAGATCCTACGAGCAGTACTTC
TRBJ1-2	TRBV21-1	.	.	CASSRDPGTNYGYTF	TGTGCCAGCAGCAGAGATCCGGGGACTAACTATGGCTACACCTTC
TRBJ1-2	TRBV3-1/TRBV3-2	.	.	CASTQTTNAYGYTF	TGTGCCAGCACCCAAACAACGAACGCCTATGGCTACACCTTC
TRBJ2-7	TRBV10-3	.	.	CAISESNSEQYF	TGTGCCATCAGTGAGTCAAACAGCGAGCAGTACTTC
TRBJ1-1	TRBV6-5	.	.	CASSYQKQGRTEAFF	TGTGCCAGCAGTTACCAAAAACAGGGAAGGACTGAAGCTTTCTTT
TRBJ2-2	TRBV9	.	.	CASSVDSTGELFF	TGTGCCAGCAGCGTAGACTCCACCGGGGAGCTGTTTTTT
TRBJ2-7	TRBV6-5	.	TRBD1	CASSRQGIGYEQYF	TGTGCCAGCAGCCGACAGGGTATAGGCTACGAGCAGTACTTC
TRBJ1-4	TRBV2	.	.	CASSLEEGEKLFF	TGTGCCAGCAGTTTGGAGGAGGGTGAAAAACTGTTTTTT
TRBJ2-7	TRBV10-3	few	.	CAISENWREYEQYF	TGTGCCATCAGTGAGAACTGGAGGGAATACGAGCAGTACTTC
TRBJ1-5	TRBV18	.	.	CASSPPGRDGQPQHF	TGTGCCAGCTCACCACCTGGGAGGGACGGACAGCCCCAGCATTTT
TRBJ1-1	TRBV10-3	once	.	CAISQRGNTEAFF	TGTGCCATCAGCCAGCGGGGAAACACTGAAGCTTTCTTT
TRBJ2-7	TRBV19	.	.	CASSPGSSYEQYF	TGTGCCAGTAGCCCAGGGTCATCCTACGAGCAGTACTTC
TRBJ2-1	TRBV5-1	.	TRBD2	CASSFSLAGGTNEQFF	TGCGCCAGCAGCTTCTCTCTAGCGGGGGGCACCAATGAGCAGTTCTTC